This T cell receptor (beta chain) was documented in a study of CD8 T cells in ankylosing spondylitis. The study, taken as a whole, reports: Reactive arthritis synovial fluid and blood previously showed some of these motif variants. Researchers reportedly found disease-linked clones significantly enriched in matched ankylosing spondylitis synovial fluid. Those disease-linked clones were CD8+; they were also relatively rare in peripheral blood. Ankylosing spondylitis blood appeared to carry a characteristic TCR beta motif of under ten highly homologous variants.

TCRdb recomputed calls from the 5' RACE reads with MiXCR, one row per CDR3 protein. The sample carries roughly 68,000 distinct CDR3 sequences, 6% to 8% recorded once. There are many counts of this clonotype. What it binds is not known. Between the trimmed V and J ends, which lost 0 bases and 6 bases, there was a span of 15 bases. The CDR3 sequence is 15 residues long. CDR1 and CDR2 from the germline V gene are LGHDT and YNNKEL (reference sequence). Sequencing used synovial fluid, either unsorted or a sorted T cell fraction (not recorded which). The source of this sequence is a male donor with ankylosing spondylitis. This rearrangement joins TRBV3-1 to TRBJ2-7, with D perhaps TRBD2 (6 bases). The CDR3 protein is CASSQEGELASEQYF. The CDR3 DNA is TGTGCCAGCAGCCAAGAGGGGGAACTAGCTAGCGAGCAGTACTTC.